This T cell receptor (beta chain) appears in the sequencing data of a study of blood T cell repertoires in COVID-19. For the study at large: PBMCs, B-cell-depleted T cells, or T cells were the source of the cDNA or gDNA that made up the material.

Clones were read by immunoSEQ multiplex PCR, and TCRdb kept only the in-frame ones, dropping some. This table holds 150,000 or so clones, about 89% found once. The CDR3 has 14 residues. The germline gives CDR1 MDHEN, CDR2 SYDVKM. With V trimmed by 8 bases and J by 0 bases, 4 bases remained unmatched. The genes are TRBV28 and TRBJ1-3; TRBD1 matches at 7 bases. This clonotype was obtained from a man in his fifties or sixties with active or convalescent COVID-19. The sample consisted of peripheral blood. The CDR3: CASQDRHSGNTIYF. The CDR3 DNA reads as TGTGCCAGCCAGGACAGGCACTCTGGAAACACCATATATTTT.